There are a few counts of the clone carrying this TCR beta chain. Its antigen remains unidentified. The PCR made use of 60 Vbeta and 13 Jbeta primers. Repertoires were generated with immunoSEQ multiplex PCR, while TCRdb's copy carries only in-frame clones and drops some. The sample shows around 140,000 clones, 75% to 90% of them seen only once. The data belong to a study of cytomegalovirus exposure and HLA in healthy donors. This CDR3 is built from 14 residues. CDR1 is SEHNR, CDR2 FQNEAQ, per germline (reference sequence). Trimming stripped 5 bases from V and 5 bases from J, with 13 bases between. Study conclusions and caveats: Accurate predictions that matched the HLA-A and HLA-B alleles of most subjects were reportedly made from TCR beta sequences. The analysis excluded some indistinguishable V segments, including TRBV6-2 and TRBV6-3.

The chain has TRBV7-9 and TRBJ2-1; D is possibly TRBD2 (5 bases). The receptor's source is a man aged 40-55 years in good health and CMV-seronegative. The sample was PBMCs. The CDR3 DNA follows: TGTGCCAGCAGCCCCTCGGACGGGGACAATGAGCAGTTCTTC. Residues: CASSPSDGDNEQFF.